This T cell receptor beta chain was sequenced in a study of PD-1 blockade in classical Hodgkin lymphoma. The data were produced by immunoSEQ multiplex PCR, yet TCRdb's version contains in-frame clones alone and is incomplete. The sample carries 10,000 to 12,000 clones, 75% recorded once. The sample holds a few counts of this clone. Its antigen is unknown. The CDR3 sequence is 14 residues long. CDR1 MNHEY and CDR2 SMNVEV come from the germline V gene (reference sequence). Deletions cut 2 bases from V and 7 bases from J, with 12 bases between. General observations from the study: Patients starting nivolumab less than 1 year after ASCT had lower diversity and were excluded from later analyses.

Following autologous stem cell transplantation, relapse occurred in every patient, and exposure to brentuximab vedotin varied. V is TRBV27 and J is TRBJ1-5; D remains unclear. The sequence came from a human donor with classical Hodgkin lymphoma. Sequenced here: peripheral blood mononuclear cells (PBMCs), sampled at baseline. CDR3 coding DNA: TGTGCCAGCAGTTTAAGGGCGTCAAGGCAGCCCCAGCATTTT. Residues: CASSLRASRQPQHF.